A single sample gave rise to the 10 T cell receptor beta chains below, sequenced in a study of T cell changes during pregnancy in multiple sclerosis. The assay was immunoSEQ multiplex PCR, and TCRdb's table has in-frame clones only and misses some. Among about 80,000 clones, around 90% were seen once, and the ten largest hold around 0.2%. The material was CD4+ T cells from peripheral blood mononuclear cells, obtained before pregnancy. All receptors derive from a female donor with multiple sclerosis, enrolled in a pregnancy study.

The chain carries TRBV5-6 and TRBJ1-5, with TRBD1 as a possible D gene (5 bases). Trimming took off 4 bases at V and 8 bases at J, with 16 bases between the two ends. CDR1 and CDR2 from the germline V gene are SGHDT and YYEEEE. The CDR3 runs 14 residues. DNA for the CDR3: TGTGCCAGCAGCGAGTTGGGGCCTGGCAAGCCCCAGCATTTT. As protein: CASSELGPGKPQHF.

This clone showed up just a few times. The chain employs TRBV30 and TRBJ2-1; TRBD1 matches 7 bases. This CDR3 contains 13 residues. Germline lookup yields CDR1 GTSNPN and CDR2 SVGIG (reference sequence). Trimming removed 5 bases from V and 3 bases from J; junction bases left unmatched: 4. The CDR3 DNA reads TGTGCCTGGGAGGGGACAGTCTACAATGAGCAGTTCTTC. It yields the protein CAWEGTVYNEQFF. The full variable domain, in which reference TRBV30 and TRBJ2-1 provide the parts outside the CDR3, is SQTIHQWPATLVQPVGSPLSLECTVEGTSNPNLYWYRQAAGRGLQLLFYSVGIGQISSEVPQNLSASRPQDRQFILSSKKLLLSDSGFYLCAWEGTVYNEQFFGPGTRLTVL.

This chain joins TRBV11-2 and TRBJ2-3, with no clear D. Trimming took 5 bases from V and 0 from J, leaving 9 bases between them. Germline V lookup: CDR1 SGHAT, CDR2 FQNNGV. This CDR3 has 14 residues. CDR3 DNA: TGTGCCAGCAGCCCTATGCATAGCACAGATACGCAGTATTTT. This encodes CASSPMHSTDTQYF.

The V gene is TRBV29-1, the J gene TRBJ1-1; D is undetermined. The germline V gene encodes CDR1 SQVTM and CDR2 ANQGSEA. Between the trimmed V and J ends, which lost 6 bases and 4 bases, there was a span of 15 bases. The CDR3 extends over 13 amino acids. The CDR3 loop is CSVRLQPSTEAFF. CDR3 bases: TGCAGCGTACGTCTACAGCCTTCCACTGAAGCTTTCTTT.

V is TRBV6-6 and J is TRBJ2-1, with 8 bases lining up with TRBD1. The CDR3 sequence is 14 residues long. CDR1 and CDR2 from the germline V gene are MNHNY and SVGAGI (reference sequence). Trimming cost V 4 bases and J 6 bases; bases outside gene matches: 5. Here the CDR3 DNA reads TGTGCCAGCAGTTCCTCCGACAGGGGCAATGAGCAGTTCTTC. It yields the protein CASSSSDRGNEQFF.

The V call is TRBV19, the J call TRBJ2-2; perhaps TRBD2 as D (5 bases). The germline V gene encodes CDR1 LNHDA and CDR2 SQIVND (reference sequence). V was clipped by 2 bases and J by 3 bases, with 13 bases between them. The CDR3 sequence is 16 residues long. DNA for the CDR3: TGTGCCAGTAGTATAACGGGGAGCCTCTACACCGGGGAGCTGTTTTTT. This encodes CASSITGSLYTGELFF. The entire variable domain, with the rest obtained from reference TRBV19 and TRBJ2-2, is as follows: DGGITQSPKYLFRKEGQNVTLSCEQNLNHDAMYWYRQDPGQGLRLIYYSQIVNDFQKGDIAEGYSVSREKKESFPLTVTSAQKNPTAFYLCASSITGSLYTGELFFGEGSRLTVL.

The sample holds a few counts of this clone. V and J are TRBV15 and TRBJ1-2; D is perhaps TRBD1 (6 bases). The CDR3 totals 16 residues. V dropped 0 bases and J dropped 7 bases, with 18 bases sitting between them. Germline CDR1 and CDR2: LNHNV and YYDKDF (reference sequence). The chain's CDR3 is CATSRDRSGGEVGYTF. DNA for the CDR3: TGTGCCACCAGCAGAGATCGTTCGGGGGGCGAAGTTGGCTACACCTTC.

The genes are TRBV6-1 and TRBJ2-1; TRBD1 aligns across 9 bases. The CDR3 length is 16 residues. The V gene end was trimmed by 1 base and the J gene end by 5 bases; junction bases not matched to a gene: 6. Germline V gene data show CDR1 as MNHNS and CDR2 as SASEGT. CDR3 sequence reads: CASSEGRTGVNNEQFF. Here the CDR3 DNA reads TGTGCCAGCAGTGAAGGGAGGACAGGGGTCAACAATGAGCAGTTCTTC.

CDR3 in DNA: TGCGCCAGCAGCCAGGGGACAGGGAAGGGCTACACCTTC. Its translation is CASSQGTGKGYTF. This rearrangement joins TRBV5-1 to TRBJ1-2; 9 bases are a match to TRBD1. Unmatched junction bases numbered 6, after V lost 4 bases and J lost 8 bases. Germline CDR1 reads SGHRS; CDR2 reads YFSETQ. The length of the CDR3 is 13 residues.

The gene calls are TRBV6-6 and TRBJ1-5; D ambiguous. This CDR3 has 15 amino acids. Looked up from germline, CDR1 is MNHNY and CDR2 is SVGAGI (reference sequence). Trimming pared 8 bases from V and 5 bases from J, leaving 19 bases between. CDR3 sequence reads: CASFPGPTTYQPQHF. Written as DNA, the CDR3 is TGTGCCAGCTTTCCGGGTCCTACAACTTATCAGCCCCAGCATTTT.